The source of this TCR beta chain is a study of blood T cells in healthy people across ages. Points from the study as a whole: CMV status of donors was unknown, possibly confounding expanded clonotype changes.

Trimming removed 4 bases at V and 5 bases at J, with 8 bases between. The CDR3 sequence is 11 residues long. The V gene's germline CDR1 is DFQATT and CDR2 SNEGSKA (reference sequence). This clonotype occurred many times. Its antigen remains unknown. Together with a sample-barcoded 5' primer, a J-beta primer mix was included in a second PCR lasting roughly 6 to 12 cycles. MiXCR, applied by TCRdb to the 5' RACE reads, yields one record per CDR3 protein. The table lists 600,000 or so distinct CDR3 sequences, roughly 21% of them singletons, with under 4% in the top ten. The rearrangement joins TRBV20-1 to TRBJ2-5; D might be TRBD1 (5 bases). The clonotype was recovered from an older man in good health. The sequencing sample was made of blood. In DNA, the CDR3 is TGCAGTGCTAAGGGGTCGGAGACCCAGTACTTC. Translating it yields CSAKGSETQYF.